This TCR beta chain was profiled in a study of blood T cell repertoires in COVID-19. The wider study: Specimens from acute and convalescent COVID-19 originated in the United States, Italy and Spain.

Assay: immunoSEQ multiplex PCR; the TCRdb copy retains only in-frame clones and omits some. Here the sample spans 65,000 to 90,000 clones, 87% being singletons. Germline CDR1 SNHLY, CDR2 FYNNEI. Trimming cost V 4 bases and J 5 bases; bases outside gene matches: 7. The CDR3 covers 15 residues. Material: peripheral blood. This TCR was recovered from a man aged 25 to 40 with acute or convalescent COVID-19. This chain connects TRBV2 to TRBJ2-1; 8 positions agree with TRBD1. The CDR3 sequence: CASSGQGSTNNEQFF. CDR3 DNA sequence: TGTGCCAGCAGTGGACAGGGGTCAACGAACAATGAGCAGTTCTTC.